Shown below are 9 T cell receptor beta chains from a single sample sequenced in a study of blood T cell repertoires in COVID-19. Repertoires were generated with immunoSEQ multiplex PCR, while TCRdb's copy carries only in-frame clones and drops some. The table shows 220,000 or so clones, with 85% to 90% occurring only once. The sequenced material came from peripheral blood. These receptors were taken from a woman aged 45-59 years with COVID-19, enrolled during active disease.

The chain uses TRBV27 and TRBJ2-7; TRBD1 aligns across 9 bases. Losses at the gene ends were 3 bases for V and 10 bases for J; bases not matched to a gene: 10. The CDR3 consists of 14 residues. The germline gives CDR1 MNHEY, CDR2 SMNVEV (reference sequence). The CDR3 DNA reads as TGTGCCAGCAGTTTGAGGGGACAGGGACATTATCAGTACTTC. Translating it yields CASSLRGQGHYQYF.

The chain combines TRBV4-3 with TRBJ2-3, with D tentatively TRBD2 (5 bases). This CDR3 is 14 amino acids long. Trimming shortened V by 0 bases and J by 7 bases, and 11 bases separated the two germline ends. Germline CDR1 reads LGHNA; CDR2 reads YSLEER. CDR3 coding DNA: TGCGCCAGCAGCCAAGAAGGACGGGGAAATACGCAGTATTTT. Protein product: CASSQEGRGNTQYF.

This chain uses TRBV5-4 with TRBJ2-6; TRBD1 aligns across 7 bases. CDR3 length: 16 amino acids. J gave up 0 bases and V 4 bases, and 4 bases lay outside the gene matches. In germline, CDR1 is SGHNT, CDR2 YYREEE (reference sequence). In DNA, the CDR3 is TGTGCCAGCAGCCTCCCAGGGGGCTCTGGGGCCAACGTCCTGACTTTC. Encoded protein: CASSLPGGSGANVLTF. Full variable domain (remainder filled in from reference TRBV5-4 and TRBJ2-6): ETGVTQSPTHLIKTRGQQVTLRCSSQSGHNTVSWYQQALGQGPQFIFQYYREEENGRGNFPPRFSGLQFPNYSSELNVNALELDDSALYLCASSLPGGSGANVLTFGAGSRLTVL.

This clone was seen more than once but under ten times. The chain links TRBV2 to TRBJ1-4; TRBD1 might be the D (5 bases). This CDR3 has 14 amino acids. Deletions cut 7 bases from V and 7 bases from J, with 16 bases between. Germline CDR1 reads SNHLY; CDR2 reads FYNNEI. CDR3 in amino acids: CASTAGAGPEKLFF. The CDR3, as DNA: TGTGCCAGCACCGCTGGGGCAGGACCTGAAAAACTGTTTTTT.

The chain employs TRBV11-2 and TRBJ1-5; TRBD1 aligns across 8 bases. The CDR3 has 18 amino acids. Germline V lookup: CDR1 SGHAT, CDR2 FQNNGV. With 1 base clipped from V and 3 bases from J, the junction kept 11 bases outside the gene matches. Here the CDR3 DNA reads TGTGCCAGCAGCTTAGTAGGCAGGGGGCTGCTGGACAATCAGCCCCAGCATTTT. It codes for CASSLVGRGLLDNQPQHF.

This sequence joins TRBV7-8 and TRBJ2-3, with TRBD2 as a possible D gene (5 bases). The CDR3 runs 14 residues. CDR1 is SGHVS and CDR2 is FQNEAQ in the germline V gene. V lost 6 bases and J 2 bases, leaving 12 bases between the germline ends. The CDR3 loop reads CASRAAVNTDTQYF. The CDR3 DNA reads TGTGCCAGCAGAGCGGCAGTGAACACAGATACGCAGTATTTT.

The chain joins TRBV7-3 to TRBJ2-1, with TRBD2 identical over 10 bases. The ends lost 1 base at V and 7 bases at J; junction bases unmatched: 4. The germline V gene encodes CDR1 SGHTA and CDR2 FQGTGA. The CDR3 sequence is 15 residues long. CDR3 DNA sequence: TGTGCCAGCAGCTTAATAAGCGGGGGGGCGAATGAGCAGTTCTTC. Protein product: CASSLISGGANEQFF.

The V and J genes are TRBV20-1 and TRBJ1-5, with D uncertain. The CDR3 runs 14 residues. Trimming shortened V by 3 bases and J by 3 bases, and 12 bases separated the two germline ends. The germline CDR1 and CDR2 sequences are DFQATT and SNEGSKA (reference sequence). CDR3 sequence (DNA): TGCAGTGCTAGTTGGTCAGGTTACAATCAGCCCCAGCATTTT. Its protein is CSASWSGYNQPQHF.

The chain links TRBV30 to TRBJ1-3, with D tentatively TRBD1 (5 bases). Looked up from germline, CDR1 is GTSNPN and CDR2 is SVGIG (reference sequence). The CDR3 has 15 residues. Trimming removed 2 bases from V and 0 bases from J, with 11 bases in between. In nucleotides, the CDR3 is TGTGCCTGGAGTATCCAGGGTTTCTCTGGAAACACCATATATTTT. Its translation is CAWSIQGFSGNTIYF.